These T cell receptor beta chains were read from a single sample in a study of blood T cell repertoires in COVID-19. Assay used: immunoSEQ multiplex PCR; TCRdb lists only in-frame clones, some missing. The repertoire holds roughly 120,000 clones, with approximately 70% as singletons. The sample consisted of peripheral blood. These receptors were obtained from a human donor with acute or convalescent COVID-19. The donor label of this sample is uncertain. Each CDR3 is given with its conserved first and last residue. The order of the fields is D gene, clone size, J gene, V gene, CDR3 DNA, CDR3 protein. D genes are given only for firm matches. Clone size is shown for a subset of rows, as once, few, many or a class of expanded clone.

D: TRBD1
size: few
J: TRBJ1-2
V: TRBV10-2
DNA: TGCGCCAGCAGTCGACAGGGGGATTATGGCTACACCTTC
CDR3: CASSRQGDYGYTF

D: TRBD1
size: NA
J: TRBJ1-4
V: TRBV28
DNA: TGTGCCAGTACCCCAGGGGGTGAAAAACTGTTTTTT
CDR3: CASTPGGEKLFF

D: TRBD1
size: NA
J: TRBJ1-6
V: TRBV5-1
DNA: TGCGCCAGCAGCTCCGGGACAGTCAATTCACCCCTCCACTTT
CDR3: CASSSGTVNSPLHF

D: TRBD1
size: NA
J: TRBJ1-2
V: TRBV3-1/TRBV3-2
DNA: TGTGCCAGCAGCCAGGAACCGACAGGGCTCCCCACAGCTAACTATGGCTACACCTTC
CDR3: CASSQEPTGLPTANYGYTF

D: NA
size: once
J: TRBJ1-1
V: TRBV6-6
DNA: TGTGCCAGCATCTCTCGGGGAAAGCTAAAGAACACTGAAGCTTTCTTT
CDR3: CASISRGKLKNTEAFF

D: TRBD1
size: NA
J: TRBJ1-1
V: TRBV6-6
DNA: TGTGCCAGCAGAGACAGGGGTAACACTGAAGCTTTCTTT
CDR3: CASRDRGNTEAFF

D: NA
size: NA
J: TRBJ2-2
V: TRBV10-3
DNA: TGTGCCATCAGGACCACAGGAACCGGGGAGCTGTTTTTT
CDR3: CAIRTTGTGELFF

D: TRBD1
size: NA
J: TRBJ1-1
V: TRBV27
DNA: TGTGCCAGCAGTTTTAGGGGGCGGAACACTGAAGCTTTCTTT
CDR3: CASSFRGRNTEAFF

D: NA
size: NA
J: TRBJ1-6
V: TRBV30
DNA: TGTGCCTGGTCTGAGAGGAATTCACCCCTCCACTTT
CDR3: CAWSERNSPLHF

D: TRBD2
size: NA
J: TRBJ2-3
V: TRBV3-1/TRBV3-2
DNA: TGTGCCAGCAGCGCGGCGGGGGGGGTTGATCGAAGGGGCACAGATACGCAGTATTTT
CDR3: CASSAAGGVDRRGTDTQYF

D: NA
size: NA
J: TRBJ2-5
V: TRBV11-2
DNA: TGTGCCAGCAGCGTCTACGCGGAAGAGACCCAGTACTTC
CDR3: CASSVYAEETQYF

D: NA
size: once
J: TRBJ1-5
V: TRBV10-2
DNA: TGCGCCTGCCGGGGTGGGCCTAGCAATCAGCCCCAGCATTTT
CDR3: CACRGGPSNQPQHF

D: NA
size: NA
J: TRBJ1-1
V: TRBV29-1
DNA: TGCAGCGTTGACGGGGCGGGGGGTAACACTGAAGCTTTCTTT
CDR3: CSVDGAGGNTEAFF

D: TRBD2
size: few
J: TRBJ2-5
V: TRBV5-1
DNA: TGCGCCAGCAGCTTAGGACTAGCGGGGGTAGAGACCCAGTACTTC
CDR3: CASSLGLAGVETQYF

D: NA
size: NA
J: TRBJ2-2
V: TRBV24-1
DNA: TGTGCCACCAGTGATTTGTCCAGAAACACCGGGGAGCTGTTTTTT
CDR3: CATSDLSRNTGELFF

D: NA
size: NA
J: TRBJ1-3
V: TRBV7-2
DNA: TGTGCCAGCAGCTTAGCCAGGGACTCTGGAAACACCATATATTTT
CDR3: CASSLARDSGNTIYF

D: NA
size: many
J: TRBJ1-2
V: TRBV10-2
DNA: TGCGCCAGCAGTGAGGCCGACAGTGGCTATGGCTACACCTTC
CDR3: CASSEADSGYGYTF

D: TRBD1
size: NA
J: TRBJ2-2
V: TRBV6-5
DNA: TGTGCCAGCATCGGGACAGGGAGGTACACCGGGGAGCTGTTTTTT
CDR3: CASIGTGRYTGELFF

D: NA
size: once
J: TRBJ1-2
V: TRBV5-1
DNA: TGCGCCAGCAGCTTTGGGCCAGATTATGGCTACACCTTC
CDR3: CASSFGPDYGYTF

D: NA
size: NA
J: TRBJ1-4
V: TRBV7-9
DNA: TGTGCCAGCAGCTCTTACAGGGTTAATGAAAAACTGTTTTTT
CDR3: CASSSYRVNEKLFF

D: TRBD2
size: NA
J: TRBJ2-2
V: TRBV5-5
DNA: TGTGCCAGCAGCTTGGGGACTAGGGGCACCGGGGAGCTGTTTTTT
CDR3: CASSLGTRGTGELFF

D: TRBD1
size: NA
J: TRBJ1-2
V: TRBV6-5
DNA: TGTGCCACCCGGACAGGGGACCATGGCTACACCTTC
CDR3: CATRTGDHGYTF

D: NA
size: NA
J: TRBJ1-6
V: TRBV7-9
DNA: TGTGCCAGCAGCTTAGACAGCCTTAATTCACCCCTCCACTTT
CDR3: CASSLDSLNSPLHF

D: NA
size: NA
J: TRBJ1-1
V: TRBV6-5
DNA: TGTGCCAGACTAACGACTGAAGCTTTCTTT
CDR3: CARLTTEAFF

D: NA
size: NA
J: TRBJ2-3
V: TRBV19
DNA: TGTGCCAGTAGTATAGATCGGCGGGAAACGGATACGCAGTATTTT
CDR3: CASSIDRRETDTQYF

D: NA
size: NA
J: TRBJ1-3
V: TRBV6-5
DNA: TGTGCCAGCACCCTGGGGGGGCTCTCTGGAAACACCATATATTTT
CDR3: CASTLGGLSGNTIYF

D: TRBD1
size: NA
J: TRBJ1-5
V: TRBV5-1
DNA: TGCGCCAGCAGCTTGACAGGGGTCAATCAGCCCCAGCATTTT
CDR3: CASSLTGVNQPQHF

D: TRBD1
size: NA
J: TRBJ2-3
V: TRBV4-1
DNA: TGCGCCAGCAGCCAAGAGCTCCGCGGACAGGGTGAGTTGAATACGCAGTATTTT
CDR3: CASSQELRGQGELNTQYF

D: NA
size: NA
J: TRBJ1-4
V: TRBV20-1
DNA: TGCAGTGCCATCGACAGGGAAAAACTGTTTTTT
CDR3: CSAIDREKLFF

D: NA
size: NA
J: TRBJ1-5
V: TRBV9
DNA: TGTGCCAGCAGCCTAACAGGGCTCGGGGAGCCCCAGCATTTT
CDR3: CASSLTGLGEPQHF

D: NA
size: NA
J: TRBJ1-1
V: TRBV18
DNA: TGTGCCAGCTCACCACCTACAGGTCTAACTGAAGCTTTCTTT
CDR3: CASSPPTGLTEAFF

D: NA
size: NA
J: TRBJ2-5
V: TRBV24-1
DNA: TGTGCCACCAGTGATCCGACAACCCAAGAGACCCAGTACTTC
CDR3: CATSDPTTQETQYF

D: NA
size: few
J: TRBJ1-2
V: TRBV7-8
DNA: TGTGCCAGCAGCCAACAGCTCACCTATGGCTACACCTTC
CDR3: CASSQQLTYGYTF

D: NA
size: few
J: TRBJ1-2
V: TRBV7-9
DNA: TGTGCCAGCAGCTTAGGGGGAGCAGGGGATGGCTACACCTTC
CDR3: CASSLGGAGDGYTF

D: NA
size: NA
J: TRBJ1-5
V: TRBV6-1
DNA: TGTGCCAGCAGTGAAGCGGCTAGCAATCAGCCCCAGCATTTT
CDR3: CASSEAASNQPQHF

D: TRBD1
size: few
J: TRBJ1-4
V: TRBV19
DNA: TGTGCCAGTAGCACCCGGGACAGGGGGCGGCTGAGGGAAAAACTGTTTTTT
CDR3: CASSTRDRGRLREKLFF

D: TRBD1
size: NA
J: TRBJ1-2
V: TRBV27
DNA: TGTGCCAGCAGAAACCACAGGGGGGCGGATGGCTACACCTTC
CDR3: CASRNHRGADGYTF

D: NA
size: NA
J: TRBJ2-7
V: TRBV19
DNA: TGTGCCAGTAGTATAGCCGGGGGATCCTCCTACGAGCAGTACTTC
CDR3: CASSIAGGSSYEQYF

D: NA
size: NA
J: TRBJ1-4
V: TRBV27
DNA: TGTGCCAGCTCCCAGGGTGAAAAACTGTTTTTT
CDR3: CASSQGEKLFF

D: TRBD1
size: NA
J: TRBJ2-3
V: TRBV3-1/TRBV3-2
DNA: TGTGCCAGCACTTCCAGGGGGAGCACAGATACGCAGTATTTT
CDR3: CASTSRGSTDTQYF

D: TRBD2
size: many
J: TRBJ2-1
V: TRBV28
DNA: TGTGCCAGCAGTCTCCGGACTAGCGGGCCCCGTAGGAGCTCCTACAATGAGCAGTTCTTC
CDR3: CASSLRTSGPRRSSYNEQFF

D: TRBD1
size: NA
J: TRBJ1-4
V: TRBV5-1
DNA: TGCGCCAGCAGCTGGGACAGCTCAAGGGGTGAAAAACTGTTTTTT
CDR3: CASSWDSSRGEKLFF

D: TRBD2
size: NA
J: TRBJ2-2
V: TRBV7-3
DNA: TGTGCCAGCAGCCTTACTGCGGGGGGCGTCAGGTCCGGGGAGCTGTTTTTT
CDR3: CASSLTAGGVRSGELFF

D: NA
size: few
J: TRBJ1-1
V: TRBV3-1/TRBV3-2
DNA: TGTGCCAGCAGCCAAGCCTCTAGAGCTTTCTTT
CDR3: CASSQASRAFF

D: NA
size: NA
J: TRBJ2-7
V: TRBV4-2
DNA: TGTGCCAGCAGCCACTCCTACGCGCGTATCTCCTACGAGCAGTACTTC
CDR3: CASSHSYARISYEQYF

D: TRBD1
size: NA
J: TRBJ1-2
V: TRBV28
DNA: TGTGCCAGCACTTTGCAGGGGGCGAGTGGCTACACCTTC
CDR3: CASTLQGASGYTF

D: TRBD1
size: medium-sized
J: TRBJ1-5
V: TRBV19
DNA: TGTGCCAGTAAACCCGGACAGGGAAGGCTTAATCAGCCCCAGCATTTT
CDR3: CASKPGQGRLNQPQHF

D: NA
size: NA
J: TRBJ2-1
V: TRBV6-1
DNA: TGTGCCAGCAGTGAATTTGGAGACAGCCACTACAATGAGCAGTTCTTC
CDR3: CASSEFGDSHYNEQFF

D: NA
size: once
J: TRBJ1-6
V: TRBV6-1
DNA: TGTGCCAGCAGTGAACCTTATAATTCACCCCTCCACTTT
CDR3: CASSEPYNSPLHF

D: NA
size: NA
J: TRBJ1-5
V: TRBV29-1
DNA: TGCAGCGTTGGGGCAGGGGAGAATGGCCAGCCCCAGCATTTT
CDR3: CSVGAGENGQPQHF

D: NA
size: NA
J: TRBJ1-3
V: TRBV6-1
DNA: TGTGCCAGCAGTGAAGGGCCAAGAGGCTCTGGAAACACCATATATTTT
CDR3: CASSEGPRGSGNTIYF

D: TRBD1
size: NA
J: TRBJ1-1
V: TRBV2
DNA: TGTGCCAGCAGCGGGGTGGGGACAGTTAACACTGAAGCTTTCTTT
CDR3: CASSGVGTVNTEAFF

D: NA
size: once
J: TRBJ1-3
V: TRBV3-1/TRBV3-2
DNA: TGTGCCAGCAGCCGAGTCCGGGACAACTCTGGAAACACCATATATTTT
CDR3: CASSRVRDNSGNTIYF

D: NA
size: NA
J: TRBJ1-6
V: TRBV28
DNA: TGTGCCAGCAGTTTTTGGGGGGGGAATTCACCCCTCCACTTT
CDR3: CASSFWGGNSPLHF

D: NA
size: NA
J: TRBJ1-6
V: TRBV6-5
DNA: TGTGCCAGCAGACTGGACAGCAATTCACCCCTCCACTTT
CDR3: CASRLDSNSPLHF